The 14 T cell receptor beta chains in this list originate from one sample, sequenced in a study of Graves' ophthalmopathy and Graves' hyperthyroidism. Amplification from RNA transcripts yielded the TCR beta CDR3 regions. HTBI primers primed a first-round RT-PCR, and a second-round multiplex PCR followed. TCRdb independently ran MiXCR on the multiplex PCR reads; one entry per CDR3 protein. The table lists under 250,000 distinct CDR3 sequences, under 25% of them singletons, with 35% to 55% in the top ten. What was sequenced was peripheral blood. These receptor sequences come from a woman between 45 and 65 years old with Graves' ophthalmopathy.

This clonotype was detected many times. The rearrangement uses TRBV27 and TRBJ1-2, with TRBD1 matching 7 bases. This CDR3 is built from 14 residues. J was trimmed by 2 bases and V by 7 bases; bases with no gene match: 7. CDR1 is MNHEY, CDR2 SMNVEV, per germline (reference sequence). The CDR3 nucleotides read TGTGCCAGCACCACGCGACAGGGCAACTATGGCTACACCTTC. Residues: CASTTRQGNYGYTF.

A single count supports this clonotype. The chain combines TRBV15 with TRBJ1-2, with TRBD1 identical over 11 bases. V lost 5 bases to trimming and J lost 5 bases; unmatched junction nucleotides: 7. The CDR3 runs 15 residues. In germline, CDR1 is LNHNV, CDR2 YYDKDF (reference sequence). As DNA, the CDR3 is TGTGCCACCAGCCCACGGACAGGGGGCAGGTATGGCTACACCTTC. It encodes CATSPRTGGRYGYTF.

This clonotype was seen a few times. The chain carries TRBV20-1 and TRBJ1-6, with D possibly TRBD1 on 5 matching bases. Germline lookup yields CDR1 DFQATT and CDR2 SNEGSKA (reference sequence). There are 13 residues in the CDR3. Trimming removed 3 bases from V and 7 bases from J, with 10 bases in between. Here the CDR3 reads CSARPRQNSPLHF. For the CDR3, the DNA is TGCAGTGCTAGGCCCAGACAGAATTCACCCCTCCACTTT.

This clonotype turned up a few times. The CDR3 protein is CASATGTGGSYEQYF. The CDR3, as DNA: TGTGCCAGCGCAACCGGGACAGGGGGCTCCTACGAGCAGTACTTC. This chain links TRBV18 with TRBJ2-7, with 11 bases that match TRBD1. The length of the CDR3 is 15 residues. V gave up 8 bases and J gave up 0 bases; unmatched junction bases: 6. Germline CDR1 is KGHSH and CDR2 is LQKENI. Together with reference TRBV18 and TRBJ2-7, the CDR3 gives the full variable domain: NAGVMQNPRHLVRRRGQEARLRCSPMKGHSHVYWYRQLPEEGLKFMVYLQKENIIDESGMPKERFSAEFPKEGPSILRIQQVVRGDSAAYFCASATGTGGSYEQYFGPGTRLTVT.

This clonotype was seen ten or more times. The rearrangement uses TRBV6-1 and TRBJ1-1; 8 bases match TRBD1. The CDR3 consists of 13 residues. The V segment lost 4 bases and the J segment 4 bases; nucleotides outside the gene matches: 2. Germline-derived CDR1 and CDR2 are MNHNS and SASEGT. CDR3 amino acids: CASSATGGTEAFF. The DNA of the CDR3 is TGTGCCAGCAGTGCTACAGGGGGCACTGAAGCTTTCTTT.

In its sample, this clonotype was seen many times. The rearrangement links TRBV6-1 to TRBJ1-2; D not certain. V gave up 1 base and J gave up 2 bases, with 5 bases separating them. Germline values: CDR1 MNHNS, CDR2 SASEGT. This CDR3 is built from 13 residues. CDR3 DNA sequence: TGTGCCAGCAGTGAAGGAGAGAACTATGGCTACACCTTC. Protein product: CASSEGENYGYTF.

This clonotype was counted only a few times. This sequence joins TRBV20-1 and TRBJ2-2; D remains unclear. The germline V gene encodes CDR1 DFQATT and CDR2 SNEGSKA (reference sequence). The length of the CDR3 is 15 residues. V lost 0 bases and J 4 bases, leaving 12 bases between the germline ends. The CDR3 DNA sequence: TGCAGTGCTAGAGAGGAGATCTCTACCACCGGGGAGCTGTTTTTT. Translation: CSAREEISTTGELFF.

A note on this clonotype: The junction and the germline gene differ at one end; a read error may be behind it. The chain combines TRBV28 with TRBJ2-7; the match to TRBD2 covers 10 bases. Germline loops: CDR1 MDHEN, CDR2 SYDVKM. This CDR3 is 15 amino acids long. The CDR3 nucleotides are TGTGCCAGCAGTGTACTAGCGGGATTGAGTTACGGGCAGTACTTC. Translating gives CASSVLAGLSYGQYF.

This clonotype was picked up many times. V is TRBV5-1 and J is TRBJ2-2, with D uncertain. The germline CDR1 and CDR2 sequences are SGHRS and YFSETQ. V shed 7 bases and J shed 0 bases, with 7 bases lying between them. The length of the CDR3 is 13 residues. For the CDR3, the DNA is TGCGCCAGCGGACGGACGAACACCGGGGAGCTGTTTTTT. Protein product: CASGRTNTGELFF. The full variable domain, with the rest looked up from reference TRBV5-1 and TRBJ2-2, is KAGVTQTPRYLIKTRGQQVTLSCSPISGHRSVSWYQQTPGQGLQFLFEYFSETQRNKGNFPGRFSGRQFSNSRSEMNVSTLELGDSALYLCASGRTNTGELFFGEGSRLTVL.

Concerning this clonotype: One junction end does not reproduce the germline sequence, and a read error may be involved. The V gene is TRBV12-3 or TRBV12-4, the J gene TRBJ2-5; 9 bases line up with TRBD1. This CDR3 comprises 13 residues. CDR3 sequence: CARSLDRGETQYF. As DNA, the CDR3 is TGTGCCAGAAGTCTGGACAGGGGAGAGACACAGTACTTC.

This chain joins TRBV14 and TRBJ2-7; D is uncertain. CDR3 length equals 13 residues. Germline assignment: CDR1 SGHDN and CDR2 FVKESK. Between the trimmed V and J ends, which lost 4 bases and 8 bases, there was a span of 15 bases. The CDR3 spells CASSRTGPLKQYF. The CDR3 nucleotides read TGTGCCAGCAGCCGTACCGGGCCGTTAAAGCAGTACTTC.

In its sample, this clonotype was seen many times. The CDR3 DNA follows: TGTGCCAGCAGTACCTCGGAACCGGGACAGGGAATTTCAGGTCAGCCCCAGCATTTT. It codes for CASSTSEPGQGISGQPQHF. The chain links TRBV6-6 to TRBJ1-5, with 9 bases aligning to TRBD1. J gave up 6 bases and V 5 bases, and 20 bases lay outside the gene matches. The CDR3 loop spans 19 amino acids. Germline CDR1 is MNHNY and CDR2 is SVGAGI (reference sequence).

This clonotype was seen many times. The genes are TRBV30 and TRBJ1-6; D remains unclear. Germline lookup yields CDR1 GTSNPN and CDR2 SVGIG (reference sequence). With 2 bases removed from V and 7 bases from J, the gap between germline ends came to 9 bases. The CDR3 runs to 13 residues. This CDR3 reads CAWSSGENSPLHF. DNA for the CDR3: TGTGCCTGGAGTAGTGGGGAAAATTCACCCCTCCACTTT.

This clonotype came up many times. As DNA, the CDR3 is TGTGCCAGCAGAAAGGGACAGATCGACGAGCAGTACTTC. This gives the protein CASRKGQIDEQYF. This chain connects TRBV6-1 to TRBJ2-7; 7 positions match TRBD1. V trimming: 6 bases; J trimming: 5 bases; junction bases outside the gene matches: 7. Germline-derived CDR1 and CDR2 are MNHNS and SASEGT. The CDR3 length is 13 residues.